Listed below are T cell receptor beta chains from one sample, sequenced in a study of human T cells and chemical hapten exposure. TCRdb redid the calling of the RACE reads with MiXCR, one entry per CDR3 protein. The table has over 85,000 distinct CDR3 sequences, just under 9% seen once; the top ten hold around 3%. Sequencing was carried out using whole blood. The receptors shown here come from a female donor in good health. Some clones in this sample may be carry-over from other donors' samples. CDR3s include the opening cysteine and the closing phenylalanine or tryptophan. Fields, in order: V gene, J gene, D gene, clone size, CDR3 DNA, CDR3 protein. D genes are given only for firm matches. Size tells how often a clone was seen (once, few, many) or the class of an expanded clone, and some rows leave it out.

TRBV12-5	TRBJ2-5	NA	NA	TGTGCTAGTGGCCCCCCGACAGGTGAAATATGGGAGACCCAGTACTTC	CASGPPTGEIWETQYF
TRBV5-1	TRBJ2-2	TRBD1	NA	TGCGCCAGCAGCCGTTCGGACAGGGCTGTCGGGGAGCTGTTTTTT	CASSRSDRAVGELFF
TRBV6-5	TRBJ2-3	TRBD1	NA	TGTGCCAGCAGTTATTACACGACAGGGTCGGCAGATACGCAGTATTTT	CASSYYTTGSADTQYF
TRBV2	TRBJ1-1	TRBD1	few	TGTGCCACCATAGGACAGGGGGGGACTGAAGCTTTCTTT	CATIGQGGTEAFF
TRBV5-1	TRBJ2-7	NA	NA	TGCGCCAGCAGCTTGGAAAGGGGCCCCTACGAGCAGTACTTC	CASSLERGPYEQYF
TRBV6-6	TRBJ2-5	NA	NA	TGTGCCACCAGCGGCGGGAGAGGGGGGGAGACCCAGTACTTC	CATSGGRGGETQYF
TRBV20-1	TRBJ1-1	NA	many	TGCAGTGCTAGAGATCTCAGTTTTACCAACACTGAAGCTTTCTTT	CSARDLSFTNTEAFF
TRBV28	TRBJ1-5	NA	many	TGTGCCAGCAGCCCAGGGGATAGCAATCAGCCCCAGCATTTT	CASSPGDSNQPQHF
TRBV12-3/TRBV12-4	TRBJ2-2	TRBD1	few	TGTGCCAGCAGTCTCGGACAGGGTATCACCGGGGAGCTGTTTTTT	CASSLGQGITGELFF
TRBV3-1	TRBJ1-1	NA	NA	TGTGCCAGCAGCCAACTGACAAGGGACACTGAAGCTTTCTTT	CASSQLTRDTEAFF
TRBV29-1	TRBJ2-2	TRBD1	NA	TGCAGCGTTTCCCCAGGGGGCGCAGCCGGGGAGCTGTTTTTT	CSVSPGGAAGELFF
TRBV10-1	TRBJ2-3	NA	NA	TGCGCCAGCAGTGCTGGGGACAAACTCACAGATACGCAGTATTTT	CASSAGDKLTDTQYF